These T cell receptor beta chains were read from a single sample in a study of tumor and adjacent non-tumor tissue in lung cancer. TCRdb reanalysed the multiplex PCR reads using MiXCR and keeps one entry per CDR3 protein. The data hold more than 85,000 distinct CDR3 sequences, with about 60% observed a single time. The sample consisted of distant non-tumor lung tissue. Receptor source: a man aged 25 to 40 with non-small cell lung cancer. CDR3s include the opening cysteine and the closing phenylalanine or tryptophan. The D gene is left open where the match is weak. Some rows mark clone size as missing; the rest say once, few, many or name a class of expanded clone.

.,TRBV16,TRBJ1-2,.,CASSQSPSLNYGYTF,TGTGCCAGCAGCCAATCCCCCTCCCTGAACTATGGCTACACCTTC
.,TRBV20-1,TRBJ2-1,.,CNATPGVPDEQFF,TGCAATGCAACACCGGGGGTGCCTGATGAGCAGTTCTTC
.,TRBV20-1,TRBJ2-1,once,CNARPWRDYDEQFF,TGCAATGCTAGACCTTGGAGGGATTACGATGAGCAGTTCTTC
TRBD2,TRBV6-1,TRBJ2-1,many,CASSDLAGGYNEQFF,TGTGCCAGCAGTGACCTAGCGGGAGGCTACAATGAGCAGTTCTTC
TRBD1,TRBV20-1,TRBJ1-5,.,CSVSDRDRFNQPQHF,TGCAGTGTCTCCGACCGGGACAGATTCAATCAGCCCCAGCATTTT
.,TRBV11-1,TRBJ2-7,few,CASNLEGPYEHYF,TGTGCCAGCAACTTAGAGGGCCCCTACGAGCATTACTTC
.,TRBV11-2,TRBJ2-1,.,CASSGYNNEQFF,TGTGCCAGCAGCGGATACAACAATGAGCAGTTCTTT
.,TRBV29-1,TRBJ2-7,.,CSVGIQGDYKQYF,TGCAGCGTTGGTATACAGGGTGACTACAAGCAGTACTTC
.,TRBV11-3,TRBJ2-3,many,CASSPLAGSRVDTQYF,TGTGCCAGCAGCCCGCTCGCAGGCTCCAGGGTAGATACGCAGTATTTT
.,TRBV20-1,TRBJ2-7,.,CTARDQWRRGTYEQYF,TGCACTGCTAGAGATCAGTGGAGGAGGGGGACCTACGAGCAGTACTTC